This TCR beta chain was identified during a study of spatial heterogeneity in lung cancer. Findings and limits, study-wide: The number of expanded tumor alpha and beta chains correlated with mutation number.

This CDR3 has 13 amino acids. This clonotype was counted a few times. The target antigen is unknown. A single base separates this from a much larger clone, so it may be a read error. This beta chain came through as a stray read in a library set up for alpha chains, and its size says little. The time point here: sample taken at primary tumor resection. Patients with untreated early-stage non-small cell lung cancer, numbering approximately 70, were the donors. MiXCR was run by TCRdb on the 5' RACE reads, yielding one entry per CDR3 protein. The sample shows 7,000 to 8,000 distinct CDR3 sequences, just over 8% of them seen only once.

V gene TRBV12-3 or TRBV12-4 combines with J gene TRBJ1-4; the D gene is possibly TRBD1 (5 bases). The sequence was collected from a male donor with early-stage non-small cell lung cancer. This specimen consisted of lung tumor tissue, obtained at surgery. The CDR3 DNA is TGTGCCGGCAGTTCCACAGGAAATGAAAAACTGTTTTTT. Translation gives CAGSSTGNEKLFF.